These 8 T cell receptor beta chains share one sample of origin, sequenced in a study of cytomegalovirus exposure and HLA in healthy donors. The PCR used 60 Vbeta and 13 Jbeta primers. The assay was immunoSEQ multiplex PCR, and TCRdb's table has in-frame clones only and misses some. The sample comprises roughly 100,000 clones, around 80% of which are singletons, and about a tenth rests with the top ten. Sequenced material: PBMCs. The source is a woman aged 18-29 years in good health and CMV-seropositive.

The chain uses TRBV7-2 and TRBJ2-5; 11 nucleotides line up with TRBD2. The germline V gene has CDR1 SGHTA and CDR2 FQGNSA. The CDR3 spans 16 residues. V was clipped by 6 bases and J by 5 bases; unmatched bases: 11. The CDR3 DNA follows: TGTGCCAGCAGGCCTACTAGCGGGAGACGAAGGGAGACCCAGTACTTC. Translating gives CASRPTSGRRRETQYF. The full variable domain, its missing parts supplied by reference TRBV7-2 and TRBJ2-5, is GAGVSQSPSNKVTEKGKDVELRCDPISGHTALYWYRQSLGQGLEFLIYFQGNSAPDKSGLPSDRFSAERTGGSVSTLTIQRTQQEDSAVYLCASRPTSGRRRETQYFGPGTRLLVL.

The V call is TRBV28, the J call TRBJ2-3; weak D call: TRBD2 (5 bases). Germline CDR1 is MDHEN and CDR2 is SYDVKM. There are 15 residues in the CDR3. With 5 bases removed from V and 4 bases from J, the gap between germline ends came to 16 bases. The CDR3 loop reads CASSGRSLGADTQYF. The CDR3 nucleotides are TGTGCCAGCAGTGGAAGAAGCCTCGGGGCAGATACGCAGTATTTT.

The rearrangement links TRBV7-2 to TRBJ2-3, with D possibly matching TRBD1 (6 bases). Germline V lookup: CDR1 SGHTA, CDR2 FQGNSA. Trimming left V 5 bases short and J 5 bases short, with 11 bases between. This CDR3 is 13 amino acids long. CDR3 sequence reads: CASSLKGEDTQYF. As DNA, the CDR3 is TGTGCCAGCAGCCTGAAGGGGGAAGATACGCAGTATTTT.

This chain uses TRBV7-9 with TRBJ2-3; 13 bases map to TRBD2. With 5 bases clipped from V and 2 bases from J, the junction kept 4 bases outside the gene matches. The CDR3 sequence is 16 residues long. Germline V gene lookup returns CDR1 SEHNR and CDR2 FQNEAQ (reference sequence). In nucleotides, the CDR3 is TGTGCCAGCAGCCGAGGGACTAGCGGGAACACAGATACGCAGTATTTT. Translation gives CASSRGTSGNTDTQYF.

The rearrangement uses TRBV10-2 and TRBJ2-7; the D gene is possibly TRBD2 (5 bases). Looked up from germline, CDR1 is WSHSY and CDR2 is SAAADI. The CDR3 has 14 amino acids. Trimming took 7 bases from V and 0 from J, leaving 13 bases between them. CDR3 in amino acids: CASTVREDSYEQYF. The CDR3 DNA follows: TGCGCCAGCACCGTGAGGGAAGACTCCTACGAGCAGTACTTC.

The chain recombines TRBV5-1 with TRBJ2-5; possibly TRBD1 for D (6 bases). The CDR3 has 16 residues. The germline V and J ends were trimmed by 2 bases and 3 bases, with 17 bases remaining between them. Germline V CDR1 and CDR2: SGHRS, YFSETQ. In nucleotides, the CDR3 is TGCGCCAGCAGCTTCCAGGGGCCCGTTGGGGAAGAGACCCAGTACTTC. Its translation: CASSFQGPVGEETQYF. Using reference TRBV5-1 and TRBJ2-5 for the parts outside the CDR3, the full variable domain is KAGVTQTPRYLIKTRGQQVTLSCSPISGHRSVSWYQQTPGQGLQFLFEYFSETQRNKGNFPGRFSGRQFSNSRSEMNVSTLELGDSALYLCASSFQGPVGEETQYFGPGTRLLVL.

This chain joins TRBV7-9 and TRBJ1-5; no reliable D call. V was clipped by 3 bases and J by 2 bases, with 8 bases between them. The CDR3 runs to 14 residues. Germline V lookup: CDR1 SEHNR, CDR2 FQNEAQ (reference sequence). CDR3: CASSFPGGNQPQHF. The CDR3 coding sequence is TGTGCCAGCAGCTTCCCAGGCGGCAATCAGCCCCAGCATTTT.

The chain combines TRBV6-1 with TRBJ1-2; 10 nucleotides match TRBD1. The junction had 8 bases not matched to a gene; V was cut back by 6 bases and J by 4 bases. Per the germline V gene, CDR1 is MNHNS and CDR2 is SASEGT. The CDR3 has 15 amino acids. The CDR3 reads CASSAGTGARYGYTF. The CDR3 DNA follows: TGTGCCAGCAGCGCCGGGACAGGGGCCCGCTATGGCTACACCTTC.